The rows below give T cell receptor beta chains drawn from one sample of a study of cytomegalovirus exposure and HLA in healthy donors. TCRdb's table, derived via immunoSEQ multiplex PCR, lists solely in-frame clones and lacks some. The sample shows 60,000 to 70,000 clones, 60% to 80% of them seen only once. The material sequenced was PBMCs. The receptors here all came from a middle-aged man in good health and CMV-seropositive. The CDR3 runs from the conserved cysteine through the conserved F or W. D genes are given only for firm matches. Size is stated for part of the rows, as once, few or many counts, or as a class when the clone is expanded.

.	TRBD2	TRBV7-3	TRBJ2-3	TGTGCCAGCAGCTCCCCTCGGGGGGGCAGCACAGATACGCAGTATTTT	CASSSPRGGSTDTQYF
.	.	TRBV6-1	TRBJ1-1	TGTGCCAGCAGTTCCGAGGGAGGGGTGAACACTGAAGCTTTCTTT	CASSSEGGVNTEAFF
.	.	TRBV30	TRBJ2-3	TGTGCCTGGAGTGTATTGGGGGCTAGCACAGATACGCAGTATTTT	CAWSVLGASTDTQYF
once	.	TRBV5-6	TRBJ2-3	TGTGCCAGCAGCTTGAGGGGATCAGATACGCAGTATTTT	CASSLRGSDTQYF
.	TRBD2	TRBV6-1	TRBJ2-1	TGTGCCAGCAGTGTACTAGCGGGGGGTTCCTACAATGAGCAGTTCTTC	CASSVLAGGSYNEQFF
.	.	TRBV12-2	TRBJ1-1	TGTGCAAGTCGCCAGGAACGGAACACTGAAGCTTTCTTT	CASRQERNTEAFF
.	TRBD1	TRBV15	TRBJ2-7	TGTGCCACCAGCAGACCGGGACAGCCTTACGAGCAGTACTTC	CATSRPGQPYEQYF
.	TRBD1	TRBV9	TRBJ2-5	TGTGCCAGCAGCGTGACAGGGGGCGGGAAGACCCAGTACTTC	CASSVTGGGKTQYF
.	TRBD1	TRBV19	TRBJ1-2	TGTGCCAGTACCATTACAGGGGGCGTTGAATATGGCTACACCTTC	CASTITGGVEYGYTF
few	.	TRBV10-2	TRBJ2-5	TGCGCCAGCAGTGAGTCGACTAGTTTAGCAGAGACCCAGTACTTC	CASSESTSLAETQYF
.	.	TRBV4-1	TRBJ1-1	TGCGCCAGCAGCCAAGGGACCGGGGGTGGGATTGAAGCTTTCTTT	CASSQGTGGGIEAFF
few	TRBD2	TRBV7-6	TRBJ2-3	TGTGCCAGCAGCTCCACTAGCGGCACAGATACGCAGTATTTT	CASSSTSGTDTQYF
few	TRBD1	TRBV5-5	TRBJ1-6	TGTGCCAGCAGCTTTACAGGGGAAAATTCACCCCTCCACTTT	CASSFTGENSPLHF
few	.	TRBV19	TRBJ2-3	TGTGCCAGTAGACCACTCGGGGTAGGGTCGTATACGCAGTATTTT	CASRPLGVGSYTQYF
.	.	TRBV5-5	TRBJ2-7	TGTGCCAGCAGCACTGGGGCGGCCAAGTTCTACGAGCAGTACTTC	CASSTGAAKFYEQYF
few	.	TRBV5-6	TRBJ1-2	TGTGCCAGCAGCTTGCAGGGACAAGATACATATGGCTACACCTTC	CASSLQGQDTYGYTF
.	.	TRBV9	TRBJ2-1	TGTGCCAGCAGCCCTCTCGGGCTAGCGCTTGCCAATGAGCAGTTCTTC	CASSPLGLALANEQFF
medium-sized	.	TRBV19	TRBJ2-7	TGTGCCAGTAGTACCCCGGACAGCAGAAAGTACGAGCAGTACTTC	CASSTPDSRKYEQYF
.	.	TRBV4-1	TRBJ2-5	TGCGCCAGCAGCCAAACCGGGGAGACCCAGTACTTC	CASSQTGETQYF
.	.	TRBV29-1	TRBJ2-7	TGCAGCGCCGGTTCCTACGAGCAGTACTTC	CSAGSYEQYF
.	.	TRBV19	TRBJ1-1	TGTGCCACAACCTTGGAGGCGAACACTGAAGCTTTCTTT	CATTLEANTEAFF
few	.	TRBV21-1	TRBJ2-1	TGTGCCAGCAGCACCAGGGGGGCTAATACCCCAGGGAATGAGCAGTTCTTC	CASSTRGANTPGNEQFF
.	TRBD2	TRBV5-4	TRBJ2-7	TGTGCCAGCAGCTTGGAAGGACTAGCAGTCGAGCAGTACTTC	CASSLEGLAVEQYF
.	TRBD1	TRBV2	TRBJ2-2	TGTGCCAGCAGTTTAGGGACAGGGGGCACCGGGGAGCTGTTTTTT	CASSLGTGGTGELFF
.	.	TRBV29-1	TRBJ1-1	TGCAGCGTTGACAGGGGCTCGGACACTGAAGCTTTCTTT	CSVDRGSDTEAFF
.	.	TRBV5-4	TRBJ2-7	TGTGCCAGCAGCTTCACAGGGATCCACGAGCAGTACTTC	CASSFTGIHEQYF
.	.	TRBV2	TRBJ1-5	TGTGCCAGCAGTGAGGATTCAGGATACAATCAGCCCCAGCATTTT	CASSEDSGYNQPQHF
.	TRBD2	TRBV2	TRBJ2-3	TGTGCCAGCAGCCCGGGACTAGCCGCAGATACGCAGTATTTT	CASSPGLAADTQYF
few	.	TRBV5-4	TRBJ1-1	TGTGCCAGCAGCTTGCCAGGGAACACTGAAGCTTTCTTT	CASSLPGNTEAFF
medium-sized	TRBD2	TRBV12-5	TRBJ2-5	TGTGCTAGTGGCCCCCACAAAGGACTAGCGGGAGGGTCTCAAGAGACCCAGTACTTC	CASGPHKGLAGGSQETQYF
.	.	TRBV28	TRBJ2-7	TGTGCCAGCAGTTTCCCCGATCGCGTGTACGAGCAGTACTTC	CASSFPDRVYEQYF
.	.	TRBV7-8	TRBJ1-3	TGTGCCAGCAGCTCGCTCTGGGGAGCTGGAAACACCATATATTTT	CASSSLWGAGNTIYF
.	.	TRBV30	TRBJ2-2	TGTGCCTGGGCCCAAGACTTCACCGGGGAGCTGTTTTTT	CAWAQDFTGELFF
.	TRBD1	TRBV6-1	TRBJ2-3	TGTGCCAGCAGCACCGGGACAGGGCCGCTCGGTACGCAGTATTTT	CASSTGTGPLGTQYF
.	.	TRBV6-5	TRBJ1-3	TGTGCCAGCAGTTCAGGTTCTGGAAACACCATATATTTT	CASSSGSGNTIYF
few	TRBD1	TRBV7-3	TRBJ2-3	TGTGCCAGCAGCCATACAGGGGGCTCGGAAGATACGCAGTATTTT	CASSHTGGSEDTQYF
.	TRBD1	TRBV15	TRBJ1-2	TGTGCCACCAGCAGTAAGTCCAGGGGGCCGTTTGTCTATGGCTACACCTTC	CATSSKSRGPFVYGYTF
.	TRBD1	TRBV7-9	TRBJ1-6	TGTGCCAGCAGAGAGGGACAGGGGGATTCACCCCTCCACTTT	CASREGQGDSPLHF
.	TRBD1	TRBV14	TRBJ1-2	TGTGCCAGCAGCGGCCGGGACAGGGGGTCTAACTATGGCTACACCTTC	CASSGRDRGSNYGYTF
.	.	TRBV19	TRBJ1-1	TGTGCCAGTAGCTCTACCCGGGGGGACATGAACACTGAAGCTTTCTTT	CASSSTRGDMNTEAFF
.	.	TRBV6-5	TRBJ2-1	TGTGCCAGCAGTTACGTGAAATTTCGAGCCAATGAGCAGTTCTTC	CASSYVKFRANEQFF
.	.	TRBV11-3	TRBJ2-1	TGTGCCAGCAGCTTACGTGGAGTTTCGAACGAGCAGTTCTTC	CASSLRGVSNEQFF
once	.	TRBV9	TRBJ2-5	TGTGCCAGCAGCGTACGAGGTAGCGGAGGATCCTTCCAAGAGACCCAGTACTTC	CASSVRGSGGSFQETQYF
.	TRBD1	TRBV9	TRBJ2-7	TGTGCCAGCAGCGTAGCGACCGGGACAGGGAGCTCCTACGAGCAGTACTTC	CASSVATGTGSSYEQYF
.	TRBD2	TRBV5-1	TRBJ2-3	TGCGCCAGCGGAGCGGGGCCGGAAGATACGCAGTATTTT	CASGAGPEDTQYF
.	.	TRBV4-2	TRBJ2-5	TGTGCCAGCAGCCAAGATAATAGCGGTCTCCAAGAGACCCAGTACTTC	CASSQDNSGLQETQYF
.	.	TRBV29-1	TRBJ2-7	TGCAGCGTTGAAGTCGTGACAGAAATTTCCTACGAGCAGTACTTC	CSVEVVTEISYEQYF
.	TRBD2	TRBV4-1	TRBJ2-7	TGCGCCAGCAGCCAGCTTGGGACTAGCGGGAGAAGCGACGAGCAGTACTTC	CASSQLGTSGRSDEQYF
.	.	TRBV11-2	TRBJ2-2	TGTGCCAGCAGCATACAGTACACCGGGGAGCTGTTTTTT	CASSIQYTGELFF
.	.	TRBV5-6	TRBJ2-2	TGTGCCAGCAGCTTGGAAGAGCGTGCCCCCACCGGGGAGCTGTTTTTT	CASSLEERAPTGELFF
.	TRBD2	TRBV11-2	TRBJ2-3	TGTGCCAGCAGCCGACGGGGGGGGGAAACAGATACGCAGTATTTT	CASSRRGGETDTQYF
.	.	TRBV2	TRBJ1-3	TGTGCCAGCAGTGAACACTTGCCATCCTCTGGAAACACCATATATTTT	CASSEHLPSSGNTIYF
few	TRBD1	TRBV2	TRBJ1-1	TGTGCCAGATTTACAGGGGGCGCCCCGGCGGGTGAAGCTTTCTTT	CARFTGGAPAGEAFF
few	TRBD2	TRBV6-1	TRBJ2-7	TGTGCCAGCAGTGTTACTAGCGGGATAAACGAGCAGTACTTC	CASSVTSGINEQYF
.	.	TRBV19	TRBJ2-5	TGTGCCAGTAGTATAGATGGACAGTCCCTATGGCAGTACTTC	CASSIDGQSLWQYF
.	TRBD2	TRBV11-3	TRBJ2-5	TGTGCCAGCAGCACAAAGCCCAACCGGGGTGTAGCGGGATCAGAGACCCAGTACTTC	CASSTKPNRGVAGSETQYF
.	TRBD1	TRBV10-3	TRBJ1-2	TGTGCCATCACTATGGACAGGGGCGGGTATGGCTACACCTTC	CAITMDRGGYGYTF
few	TRBD1	TRBV30	TRBJ1-1	TGTGCCTGGAGTGAGAGGGACAGGTGGGCTGAAGCTTTCTTT	CAWSERDRWAEAFF
.	.	TRBV9	TRBJ1-1	TGTGCCAGCAGCGTAGTACAGGATCCTGAAGCTTTCTTT	CASSVVQDPEAFF